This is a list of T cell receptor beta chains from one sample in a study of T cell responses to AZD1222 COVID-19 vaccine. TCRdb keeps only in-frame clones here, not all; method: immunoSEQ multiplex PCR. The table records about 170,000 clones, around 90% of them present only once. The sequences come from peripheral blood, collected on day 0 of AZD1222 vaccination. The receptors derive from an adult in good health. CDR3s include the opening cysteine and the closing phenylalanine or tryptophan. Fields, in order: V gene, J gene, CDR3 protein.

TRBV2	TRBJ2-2	CASSAGPRNTGELFF
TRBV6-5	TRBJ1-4	CASRSAGGANEKLFF
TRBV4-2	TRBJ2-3	CASSQVAEGGITDTQYF
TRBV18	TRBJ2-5	CASSVLADQETQYF
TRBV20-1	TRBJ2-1	CSASRFAPGLDEQFF
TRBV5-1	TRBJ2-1	CASSLTGANNEQFF
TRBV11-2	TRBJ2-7	CASGAGPSYEQYF
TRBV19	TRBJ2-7	CASSGSSGGRLYEQYF
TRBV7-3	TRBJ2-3	CASSFGSGGTDTQYF
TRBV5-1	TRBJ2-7	CASSLERAGINEQYF
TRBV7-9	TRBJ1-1	CASSPTQGARTEAFF
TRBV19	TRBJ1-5	CASKGETGNQPQHF
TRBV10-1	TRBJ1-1	CASSDSGRRGRTEAFF
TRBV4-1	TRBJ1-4	CASSQAEGAGDEKLFF
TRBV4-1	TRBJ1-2	CASSQEQVFDYGYTF
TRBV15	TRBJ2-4	CATSIGGRRAKNIQYF
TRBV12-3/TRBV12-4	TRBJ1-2	CASSLMGNGYTF
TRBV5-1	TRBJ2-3	CASSPGDISTDTQYF
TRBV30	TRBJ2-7	CAWSVGTADEQYF
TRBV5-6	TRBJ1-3	CASSLKGAGNTIYF
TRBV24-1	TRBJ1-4	CATSSTGGEKLFF
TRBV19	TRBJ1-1	CASSTQSWSTEAFF
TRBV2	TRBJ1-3	CAFRDGGTGNTIYF
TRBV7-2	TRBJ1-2	CASSFTHYLLPPTF
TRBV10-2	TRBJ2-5	CASSIGLAGAMETQYF
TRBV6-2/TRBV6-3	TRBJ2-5	CASSGQGLARETQYF
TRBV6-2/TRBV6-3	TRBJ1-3	CASSDYQGGNTIYF
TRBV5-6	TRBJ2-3	CASSLEGTSTDTQYF
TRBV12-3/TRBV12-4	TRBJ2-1	CASSLFEGNEQFF
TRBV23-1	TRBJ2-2	CASSHPLGWGGLFF
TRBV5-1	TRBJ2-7	CASSSQPGGSYEQYF
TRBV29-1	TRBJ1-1	CSVRVMNTEAFF
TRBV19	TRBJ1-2	CASSEQGYNYGYTF
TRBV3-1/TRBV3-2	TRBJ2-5	CASSQDGVYF
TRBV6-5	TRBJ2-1	CASSNRKGLEQFF
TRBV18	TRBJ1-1	CASSPPGNTEAFF
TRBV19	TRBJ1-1	CASSSPGQGNTEAFF
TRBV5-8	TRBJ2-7	CASSYGQGAPYEQYF
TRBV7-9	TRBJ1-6	CASSLNAGSSSPLHF
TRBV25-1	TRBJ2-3	CASSPSGGTDTQYF
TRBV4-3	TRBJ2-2	CASSPGRSTSTRGELFF
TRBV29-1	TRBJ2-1	CSVERSPQKLGSEQFF
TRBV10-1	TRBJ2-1	CASSASGSGNNEQFF
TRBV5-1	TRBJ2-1	CASSFRGGSYNEQFF